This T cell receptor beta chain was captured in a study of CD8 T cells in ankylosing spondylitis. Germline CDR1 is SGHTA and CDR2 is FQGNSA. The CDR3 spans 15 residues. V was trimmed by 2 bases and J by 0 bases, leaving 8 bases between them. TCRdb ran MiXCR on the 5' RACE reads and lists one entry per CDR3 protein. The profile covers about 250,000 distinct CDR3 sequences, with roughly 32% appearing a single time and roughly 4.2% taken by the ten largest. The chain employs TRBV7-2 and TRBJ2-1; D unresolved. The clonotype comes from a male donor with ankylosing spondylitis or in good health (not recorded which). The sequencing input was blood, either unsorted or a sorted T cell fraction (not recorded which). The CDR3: CASSLYKSSYNEQFF. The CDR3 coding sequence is TGTGCCAGCAGCTTATACAAGAGCTCCTACAATGAGCAGTTCTTC.